A selection of T cell receptor beta chains follows, all from one sample in a study of T cells in Graves' hyperthyroidism and ophthalmopathy. TCRdb ran MiXCR on the multiplex PCR reads and lists one entry per CDR3 protein. This sample has a few hundred thousand distinct CDR3 sequences, with roughly 50% found just once. Sequencing was done on a sample of peripheral blood or thyroid tissue (not recorded which). The receptors shown here come from a woman aged 18-29 years with Graves' hyperthyroidism. Each CDR3 is given with its conserved first and last residue.

cdr3_aa,v_call,j_call
CAISESGLDYGYTF,TRBV10-3,TRBJ1-2
CASSQAPGQGNYEQYF,TRBV4-1,TRBJ2-7
CASSAPGPIIHGYTF,TRBV10-2,TRBJ1-2
CSSQGQGYDEQYF,TRBV29-1,TRBJ2-7
CASSQEHRGLFWGGGAYGYTF,TRBV4-1,TRBJ1-2
CATSDKGLAGERTGELFF,TRBV24-1,TRBJ2-2
CASSGGDRNYEQYF,TRBV19,TRBJ2-7
CSATADRGRTNYGYTF,TRBV20-1,TRBJ1-2
CATRPRHYGYTF,TRBV15,TRBJ1-2
CASFSGGLAGEPLETQYF,TRBV27,TRBJ2-5
CSVEGGWVYEQYF,TRBV29-1,TRBJ2-7
CASRALGVTGNTIYF,TRBV6-1,TRBJ1-3
CASSLDMTVLYGYTF,TRBV5-1,TRBJ1-2
CASSVYGQAGEQYF,TRBV9,TRBJ2-7
CASSPGTYSYNEQFF,TRBV11-2,-
CASSPGVLSEQYF,TRBV7-2,TRBJ2-7
CASSPRQAENTEAFF,TRBV14,TRBJ1-1
CASSLGRRLAYEQYF,TRBV7-8,TRBJ2-7
CASSLVQGALGTEAFF,TRBV7-2,TRBJ1-1
CASSLQGAWETQYF,TRBV7-9,TRBJ2-5